The clone carrying this T cell receptor (beta chain) was recorded many times. Its target is unknown. This sample was taken from a study of regulatory T cells in long-lasting Graves disease. Study-wide points: Having only a small sample size may have limited accuracy. Samples came from peripheral blood alone, without thyroid tissue.

Time point here: persistent/refractory GD, antithyroid drugs over 5 years with positive TRAb. PBMCs were the source of the RNA used for TCR sequencing. The TCR beta library used iRepertoire HTBI primers with Arm-PCR amplification of CDR3. TCRdb recomputed calls from the multiplex PCR reads with MiXCR, one row per CDR3 protein. This table holds around 460,000 distinct CDR3 sequences, approximately 23% found once. The germline CDR1 and CDR2 sequences are MDHEN and SYDVKM. V gave up 3 bases and J gave up 6 bases, with 17 bases separating them. The CDR3 has 16 amino acids. The specimen comprised peripheral blood mononuclear cells (PBMCs), sampled when the disease was refractory, from a patient treated with antithyroid drugs. The sequence was obtained from a female donor with Graves disease. The chain uses TRBV28 and TRBJ2-2; no reliable D call. CDR3 region: CASSFPGSLRAGELFF. Written as DNA, the CDR3 is TGTGCCAGCAGTTTCCCCGGATCCCTAAGGGCCGGGGAGCTGTTTTTT.